These T cell receptor beta chains were read from a single sample in a study of T cells in Graves' hyperthyroidism and ophthalmopathy. TCRdb reanalysed the multiplex PCR reads using MiXCR and keeps one entry per CDR3 protein. This sample carries some 770,000 distinct CDR3 sequences, approximately 16% of them seen once, and the ten largest clones take roughly 8%. Sequencing was performed on blood. The receptor set was obtained from a man aged 18 to 30 with Graves' hyperthyroidism. Each CDR3 is given with its conserved first and last residue. A D gene is named only where the DNA matches it firmly. Clone size, where shown, is once, few, many, or a class for clones that have expanded.

j_call d_call v_call clone_size cdr3_aa cdr3_nt
TRBJ2-5 . TRBV5-6 . CASRIVGSQETQYF TGTGCCAGCAGAATTGTAGGATCCCAAGAGACCCAGTACTTC
TRBJ2-4 . TRBV7-9 few CASSLMVGTVNIQYF TGTGCCAGCAGCTTAATGGTGGGGACGGTGAACATTCAGTACTTC
TRBJ2-1 TRBD2 TRBV4-1 . CASSQVPSGRTGRNEQFF TGCGCCAGCAGCCAAGTTCCTAGCGGGAGGACTGGGAGGAATGAGCAGTTCTTC
TRBJ2-1 TRBD2 TRBV27 . CASSSGGLAGNEQFF TGTGCCAGCAGTTCCGGGGGACTAGCGGGAAATGAGCAGTTCTTC
TRBJ2-1 . TRBV4-1 . CASKSDNEQFF TGCGCCAGCAAGTCGGACAATGAGCAGTTCTTC
TRBJ2-7 . TRBV9 . CASSQEMGSSYEQYF TGTGCCAGCAGTCAAGAGATGGGGAGCTCCTACGAGCAGTACTTC
TRBJ1-4 TRBD1 TRBV2 . CASSGQGADEKLFF TGTGCCAGCAGTGGACAGGGGGCGGATGAAAAACTGTTTTTT
TRBJ2-1 . TRBV7-9 many CASSAYRGGEQFF TGTGCCAGCAGCGCCTACAGGGGAGGTGAGCAGTTCTTC
TRBJ1-2 . TRBV24-1 many CATSDSAPGQGRYGYTF TGTGCCACCAGTGATTCAGCGCCGGGGCAGGGGAGGTATGGCTACACCTTC
TRBJ2-4 . TRBV28 few CASSLPIWGRAGQGGAKNIQYF TGTGCCAGCAGTTTACCTATATGGGGTCGGGCGGGGCAGGGGGGCGCCAAAAACATTCAGTACTTC
TRBJ1-1 TRBD1 TRBV29-1 . CSVDRRTGVTEAFF TGCAGCGTTGACAGGAGGACAGGGGTCACTGAAGCTTTCTTT
TRBJ2-7 . TRBV20-1 many CSAKRLVYEQYF TGCAGTGCAAAAAGACTAGTCTACGAGCAGTACTTC
TRBJ1-2 TRBD1 TRBV4-1 few CASSHRQGVNYGYTF TGCGCCAGCAGCCACCGACAGGGCGTTAACTATGGCTACACCTTC
TRBJ2-3 . TRBV28 many CASSFVAGTDTQYF TGTGCCAGCAGTTTCGTAGCAGGAACAGATACGCAGTATTTT
TRBJ2-7 . TRBV25-1 . CASSEWGDSYEQYF TGTGCCAGCAGTGAATGGGGGGACTCCTACGAGCAGTACTTC
TRBJ2-7 . TRBV7-2 . CASSLSLAVGEQYF TGTGCCAGCAGCTTATCGCTAGCCGTTGGCGAGCAGTACTTC
TRBJ2-1 TRBD1 TRBV29-1 . CSVEDPGGSAYEQFF TGCAGCGTTGAAGATCCAGGGGGCTCGGCCTACGAGCAGTTCTTC
TRBJ1-6 . TRBV28 many CASSPQGVYNSPLHF TGTGCCAGCAGTCCCCAAGGAGTGTATAATTCACCCCTCCACTTT
TRBJ2-7 . TRBV9 . CASSPAPLAYEQYF TGTGCCAGCAGCCCGGCTCCACTAGCTTACGAGCAGTACTTC
TRBJ1-1 . TRBV6-5 . CASSYPGLNEAFF TGTGCCAGCAGTTACCCAGGATTAAATGAAGCTTTCTTT
TRBJ2-7 . TRBV24-1 . CATSDIQGSDEQYF TGTGCCACCAGTGATATTCAGGGATCAGACGAGCAGTACTTC
TRBJ2-1 . TRBV12-3/TRBV12-4 few CASSPQFGNNEQFF TGTGCCAGCAGTCCCCAATTCGGAAACAATGAGCAGTTCTTC
TRBJ2-1 TRBD2 TRBV18 . CASSPQLAGRNEQFF TGTGCCAGCTCACCGCAACTAGCGGGACGGAATGAGCAGTTCTTC
TRBJ2-2 . TRBV3-1 . CASSQDNGGNTGELFF TGTGCCAGCAGCCAAGATAACGGGGGCAACACCGGGGAGCTGTTTTTT
TRBJ1-2 . TRBV7-9 . CASKNGPGDGYTF TGTGCCAGCAAGAACGGACCCGGGGATGGCTACACCTTC
TRBJ1-1 . TRBV15 many CATSRGGDTEAFF TGTGCCACCAGCAGAGGAGGGGACACTGAAGCTTTCTTT
TRBJ2-7 . TRBV30 many CAWNPLGKGTYEQYF TGTGCCTGGAATCCCTTAGGGAAAGGCACCTACGAGCAGTACTTC
TRBJ2-7 . TRBV20-1 many CSALGPFYEQYF TGCAGTGCTTTGGGACCTTTCTACGAGCAGTACTTC
TRBJ2-3 . TRBV19 few CAVTRGSGDTQYF TGTGCTGTGACTCGGGGTTCGGGCGATACGCAGTATTTT
TRBJ2-3 TRBD1 TRBV20-1 many CSALPRGLADTQYF TGCAGTGCTCTCCCGAGGGGGCTGGCAGATACGCAGTATTTT
TRBJ2-7 . TRBV5-1 . CASSLLQHYEQYF TGCGCCAGCAGCTTGTTGCAGCACTACGAGCAGTACTTC
TRBJ2-5 . TRBV11-3 many CASGRGPGETQYF TGTGCCAGCGGAAGGGGCCCTGGGGAGACCCAGTACTTC
TRBJ2-2 TRBD1 TRBV4-1 many CASSLLQTGITGELFF TGCGCCAGCAGCCTGCTTCAGACAGGGATCACCGGGGAGCTGTTTTTT
TRBJ2-7 . TRBV3-1 many CASSSRHVGLYEQYF TGTGCCAGCAGCAGTCGACACGTCGGACTCTACGAGCAGTACTTC
TRBJ2-3 . TRBV29-1 many CSVEDRGNTDTQYF TGCAGCGTTGAAGATCGAGGGAACACAGATACGCAGTATTTT
TRBJ2-7 TRBD1 TRBV27 few CASMGRDRVHEQYF TGTGCCAGCATGGGCCGAGACAGGGTCCACGAGCAGTACTTC
TRBJ2-1 TRBD2 TRBV24-1 . CATSDLKASGFNEQFF TGTGCCACCAGTGATTTGAAGGCTAGCGGGTTCAATGAGCAGTTCTTC
TRBJ2-3 . TRBV7-7 few CASSPGRWSTDTQYF TGTGCCAGCAGCCCCGGTAGATGGTCCACAGATACGCAGTATTTT
TRBJ2-7 . TRBV7-2 many CASSLGDVAREQYF TGTGCCAGCAGCTTAGGGGACGTCGCCCGCGAGCAGTACTTC
TRBJ1-2 . TRBV4-1 many CASSQRNQALQAVYTF TGCGCCAGCAGCCAGCGGAACCAAGCTCTCCAAGCGGTCTACACCTTC
TRBJ2-3 TRBD2 TRBV24-1 many CATSDWTSGDTQYF TGTGCCACCAGTGATTGGACTAGTGGAGATACGCAGTATTTT
TRBJ1-2 TRBD1 TRBV7-2 . CASSLGDRLPMGYTF TGTGCCAGCAGCTTAGGGGACAGACTTCCTATGGGCTACACCTTC
TRBJ2-7 TRBD2 TRBV2 many CASSRTSGPYEQYF TGTGCCAGCAGTCGGACTAGCGGCCCCTACGAGCAGTACTTC
TRBJ2-1 TRBD2 TRBV30 few CAWSDVSGRASNEQFF TGTGCCTGGAGTGACGTGAGCGGGAGGGCCTCCAATGAGCAGTTCTTC
TRBJ2-1 . TRBV12-3/TRBV12-4 many CASSSYRESPDEQFF TGTGCCAGCAGTTCCTACAGGGAATCACCGGATGAGCAGTTCTTC
TRBJ2-7 . TRBV7-4 few CASSAPTALYSYEQYF TGTGCCAGCAGCGCTCCGACAGCATTATACTCCTACGAGCAGTACTTC
TRBJ2-7 . TRBV7-9 few CASSFHPGAEQYF TGTGCCAGCAGCTTTCACCCGGGGGCCGAGCAGTACTTC
TRBJ2-1 TRBD2 TRBV3-1 many CASSQGHHGLAGYNEQFF TGTGCCAGCAGCCAAGGCCACCACGGACTAGCGGGGTACAATGAGCAGTTCTTC
TRBJ1-2 TRBD1 TRBV12-3/TRBV12-4 many CASSPTGTAYGYTF TGTGCCAGCAGCCCAACCGGGACAGCCTATGGCTACACCTTC
TRBJ2-1 . TRBV5-1 many CASSLSAREQFF TGCGCCAGCAGCTTGAGCGCTCGGGAGCAGTTCTTC
TRBJ2-1 TRBD2 TRBV10-1 few CASSGPGGFRNEQFF TGCGCCAGCAGTGGACCGGGAGGCTTTCGAAATGAGCAGTTCTTC
TRBJ2-2 . TRBV18 . CASSLEPNTGELFF TGTGCCAGCTCACTGGAACCGAACACCGGGGAGCTGTTTTTT
TRBJ2-7 TRBD2 TRBV7-2 many CASSLEAGGRKQYF TGTGCCAGCAGCTTAGAAGCGGGAGGGCGGAAGCAGTACTTC
TRBJ2-7 . TRBV2 many CASRRRDRTYEQYF TGTGCCAGCAGACGGAGGGACAGAACCTACGAGCAGTACTTC
TRBJ2-5 . TRBV2 many CASSMMSQETQYF TGTGCCAGCAGTATGATGAGTCAAGAGACCCAGTACTTC